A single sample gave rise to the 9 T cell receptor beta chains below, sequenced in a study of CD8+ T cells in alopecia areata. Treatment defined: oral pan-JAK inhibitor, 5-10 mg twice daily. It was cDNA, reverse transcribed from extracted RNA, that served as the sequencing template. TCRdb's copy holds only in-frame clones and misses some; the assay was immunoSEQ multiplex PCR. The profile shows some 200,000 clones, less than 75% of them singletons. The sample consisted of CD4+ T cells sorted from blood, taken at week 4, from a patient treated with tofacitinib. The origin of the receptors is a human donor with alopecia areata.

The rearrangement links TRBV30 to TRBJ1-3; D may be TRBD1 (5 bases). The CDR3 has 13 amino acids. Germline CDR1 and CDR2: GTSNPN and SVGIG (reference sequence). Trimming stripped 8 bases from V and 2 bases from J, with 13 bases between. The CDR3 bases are TGTGCCCGAACAGGTCTGGCTGGAAACACCATATATTTT. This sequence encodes CARTGLAGNTIYF.

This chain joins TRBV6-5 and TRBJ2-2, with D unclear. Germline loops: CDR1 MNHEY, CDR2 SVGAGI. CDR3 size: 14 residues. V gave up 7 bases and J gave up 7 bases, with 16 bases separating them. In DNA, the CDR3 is TGTGCCAGCACCAGGACCTCTACAAACGGGGAGCTGTTTTTT. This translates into CASTRTSTNGELFF.

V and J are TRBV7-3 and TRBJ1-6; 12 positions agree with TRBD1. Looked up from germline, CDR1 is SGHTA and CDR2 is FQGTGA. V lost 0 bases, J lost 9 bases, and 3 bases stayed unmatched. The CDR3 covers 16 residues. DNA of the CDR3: TGTGCCAGCAGCTTAACGGGACAGGGGGCAGGTTCACCCCTCCACTTT. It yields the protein CASSLTGQGAGSPLHF.

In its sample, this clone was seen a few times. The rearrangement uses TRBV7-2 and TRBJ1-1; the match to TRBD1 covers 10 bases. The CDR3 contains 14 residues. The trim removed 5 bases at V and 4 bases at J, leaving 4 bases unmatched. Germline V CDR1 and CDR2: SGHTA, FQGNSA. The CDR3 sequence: CASSQRTGGTEAFF. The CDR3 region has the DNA TGTGCCAGCAGCCAACGGACAGGGGGCACTGAAGCTTTCTTT. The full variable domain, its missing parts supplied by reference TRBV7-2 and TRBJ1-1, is GAGVSQSPSNKVTEKGKDVELRCDPISGHTALYWYRQSLGQGLEFLIYFQGNSAPDKSGLPSDRFSAERTGGSVSTLTIQRTQQEDSAVYLCASSQRTGGTEAFFGQGTRLTVV.

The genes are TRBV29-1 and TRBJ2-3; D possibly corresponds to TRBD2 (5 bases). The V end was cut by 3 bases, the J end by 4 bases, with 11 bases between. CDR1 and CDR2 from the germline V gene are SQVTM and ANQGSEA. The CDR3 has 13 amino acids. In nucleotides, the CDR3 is TGCAGCGTTGACTTTGGACTCGCAGATACGCAGTATTTT. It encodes CSVDFGLADTQYF.

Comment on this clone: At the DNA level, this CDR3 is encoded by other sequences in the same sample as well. The CDR3 loop is CASSLGGSYNEQFF. CDR3 nucleotides: TGCGCCAGCAGCTTGGGGGGGTCCTACAATGAGCAGTTCTTC. This chain links TRBV5-1 with TRBJ2-1, with D perhaps TRBD1 or TRBD2 (5 bases each). The V gene lost 0 bases and the J gene lost 1 base, with 5 bases spanning the gap. CDR1 is SGHRS and CDR2 is YFSETQ in the germline V gene. This CDR3 spans 14 amino acids.

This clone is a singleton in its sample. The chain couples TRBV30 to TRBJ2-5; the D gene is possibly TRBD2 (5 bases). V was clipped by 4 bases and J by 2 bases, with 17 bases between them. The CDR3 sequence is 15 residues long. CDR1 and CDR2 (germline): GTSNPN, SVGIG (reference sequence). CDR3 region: CAWTPLKGSQETQYF. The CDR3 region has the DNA TGTGCCTGGACCCCCCTTAAAGGGAGTCAAGAGACCCAGTACTTC.

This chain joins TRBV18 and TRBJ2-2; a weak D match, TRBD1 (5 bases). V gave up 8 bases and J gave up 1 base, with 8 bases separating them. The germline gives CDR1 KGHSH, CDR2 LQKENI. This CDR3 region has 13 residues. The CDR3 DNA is TGTGCCAGCGCTACAGGGAACACCGGGGAGCTGTTTTTT. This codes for CASATGNTGELFF.

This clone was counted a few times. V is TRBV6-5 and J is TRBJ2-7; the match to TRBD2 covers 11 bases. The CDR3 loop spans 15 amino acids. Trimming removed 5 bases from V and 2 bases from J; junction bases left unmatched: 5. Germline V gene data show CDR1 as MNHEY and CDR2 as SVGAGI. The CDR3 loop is CASSMTSGAAYEQYF. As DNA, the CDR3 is TGTGCCAGCAGTATGACTAGCGGGGCCGCCTACGAGCAGTACTTC.